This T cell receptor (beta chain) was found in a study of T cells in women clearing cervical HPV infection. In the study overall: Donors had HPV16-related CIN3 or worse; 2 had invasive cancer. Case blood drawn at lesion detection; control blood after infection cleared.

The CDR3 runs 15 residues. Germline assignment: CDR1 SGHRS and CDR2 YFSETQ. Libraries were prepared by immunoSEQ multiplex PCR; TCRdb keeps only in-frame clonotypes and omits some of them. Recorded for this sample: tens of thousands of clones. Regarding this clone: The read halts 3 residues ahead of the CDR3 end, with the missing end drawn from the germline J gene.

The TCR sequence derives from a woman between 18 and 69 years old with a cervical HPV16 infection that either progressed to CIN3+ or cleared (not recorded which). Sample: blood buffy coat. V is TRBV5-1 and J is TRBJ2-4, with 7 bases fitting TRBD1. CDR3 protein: CASSSGTVSPWGQYF. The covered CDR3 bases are TGCGCCAGCAGCTCCGGGACAGTTAGTCCTTGGGGT.